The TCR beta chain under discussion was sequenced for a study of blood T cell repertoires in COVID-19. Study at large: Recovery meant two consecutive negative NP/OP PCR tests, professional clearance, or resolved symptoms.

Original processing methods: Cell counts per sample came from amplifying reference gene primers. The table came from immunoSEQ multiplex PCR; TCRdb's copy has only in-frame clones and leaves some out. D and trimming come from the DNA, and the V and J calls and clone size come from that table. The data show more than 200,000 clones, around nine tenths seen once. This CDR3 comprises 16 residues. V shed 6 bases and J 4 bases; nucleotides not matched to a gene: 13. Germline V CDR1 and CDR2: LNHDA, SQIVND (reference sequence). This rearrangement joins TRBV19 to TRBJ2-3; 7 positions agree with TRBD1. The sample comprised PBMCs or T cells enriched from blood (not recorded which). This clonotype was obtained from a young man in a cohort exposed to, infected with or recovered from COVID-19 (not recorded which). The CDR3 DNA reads TGTGCCAGTAGAACCAGCCCGACAGGGAACGCAGATACGCAGTATTTT. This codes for CASRTSPTGNADTQYF.